Listed below are T cell receptor beta chains from one sample, sequenced in a study of OX40 agonist ivuxolimab in advanced cancers. The protocol was immunoSEQ multiplex PCR, while the TCRdb copy is restricted to in-frame clones and leaves out a portion. The table shows 20,000 to 25,000 clones, with 80% to 95% occurring only once. Here the sequenced sample was CD4+ or CD8+ T cells sorted from blood, taken in a trial of the OX40 agonist ivuxolimab. These receptors all stem from an adult with an advanced solid tumor such as melanoma, head and neck, liver or kidney cancer. The CDR3 runs from the conserved cysteine through the conserved F or W. A D gene is named only where the DNA matches it firmly. Clone size is given for some rows only: seen once, a few or many times, or a class if the clone is expanded.

>TRBV10-2|TRBJ2-7|-|14|TRBD2
TGCGCCAGTTCCACTAGCGGGACATTCTACGAGCAGTACTTC
CASSTSGTFYEQYF
>TRBV7-8|TRBJ2-5|-|15|-
TGTGCCAGCACGGAGAGGGAACGATCCCAAGAGACCCAGTACTTC
CASTERERSQETQYF
>TRBV29-1|TRBJ1-2|-|14|-
TGCAGCGTTATTTTGGAGGGGGACAACTATGGCTACACCTTC
CSVILEGDNYGYTF
>TRBV4-1|TRBJ2-5|-|15|-
TGCGCCAGCAGCCCTAGTGACGGGATCCAAGAGACCCAGTACTTC
CASSPSDGIQETQYF
>TRBV10-3|TRBJ1-1|-|15|TRBD1
TGTGCCATCAGTGAGTCAGCAGGGGGTGGGACTGAAGCTTTCTTT
CAISESAGGGTEAFF
>TRBV5-4|TRBJ2-1|-|16|TRBD2
TGTGCCAGCAGCCCTATAGCGGGGAGCTCCTACAATGAGCAGTTCTTC
CASSPIAGSSYNEQFF
>TRBV2|TRBJ2-2|-|16|-
TGTGCCAGCAGCGTCCCCTTGGGGGGCAGGGGGGGGGAGCTGTTTTTT
CASSVPLGGRGGELFF
>TRBV5-1|TRBJ1-1|-|14|TRBD1
TGCGCCAGCAGCTTGACCACAGGGGGCACTGAAGCTTTCTTT
CASSLTTGGTEAFF
>TRBV5-1|TRBJ2-1|once|20|TRBD2
TGCGCCAGCAGCCCGTACCCTCGGACTAGCGGGGCCCCCTTGGAGAATGAGCAGTTCTTC
CASSPYPRTSGAPLENEQFF
>TRBV30|TRBJ2-5|-|14|-
TGTGCCTGGACCGCCGGACTCGGACAAGAGACCCAGTACTTC
CAWTAGLGQETQYF